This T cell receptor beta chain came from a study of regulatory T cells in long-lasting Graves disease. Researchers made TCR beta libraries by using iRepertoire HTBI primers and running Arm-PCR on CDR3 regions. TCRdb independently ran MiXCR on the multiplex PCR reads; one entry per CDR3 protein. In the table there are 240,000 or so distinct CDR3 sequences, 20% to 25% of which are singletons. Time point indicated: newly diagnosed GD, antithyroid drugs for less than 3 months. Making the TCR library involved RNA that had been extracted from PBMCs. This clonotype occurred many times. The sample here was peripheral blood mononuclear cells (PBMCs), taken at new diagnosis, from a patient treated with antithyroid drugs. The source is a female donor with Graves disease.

The CDR3 loop is CASSLAGGTGELFF. Written as DNA, the CDR3 is TGTGCCAGCAGCTTGGCCGGGGGCACCGGGGAGCTGTTTTTT. This chain uses TRBV5-5 with TRBJ2-2; D perhaps matches TRBD2 (6 bases). The CDR3 sequence is 14 residues long. The germline gives CDR1 SGHKS, CDR2 YYEKEE (reference sequence). The V and J ends lost 0 bases and 4 bases respectively, with 7 bases between them.